One and the same sample provided the 12 T cell receptor beta chains below, sequenced in a study of CD8+ T cells in alopecia areata. The sequencing template was cDNA reverse transcribed from extracted RNA. The table came from immunoSEQ multiplex PCR; TCRdb's copy has only in-frame clones and leaves some out. This table has some 190,000 clones, under 80% appearing once. Treatment denoted: oral pan-JAK inhibitor, 5-10 mg twice daily. The sample was CD4+ T cells sorted from blood, taken between weeks 47 and 50, from a patient treated with tofacitinib. The receptors originated from a human donor with alopecia areata.

The gene calls are TRBV7-2 and TRBJ2-7, with D perhaps being TRBD1 or TRBD2 (5 bases each). The CDR3 spans 16 residues. CDR1 and CDR2 from the germline V gene are SGHTA and FQGNSA. Trimming took off 1 base at V and 6 bases at J, with 19 bases between the two ends. In nucleotides, the CDR3 is TGTGCCAGCAGCTTAGTATCTTCCATGGGGGTCCCCGAGCAGTACTTC. Its translation is CASSLVSSMGVPEQYF.

The chain carries TRBV29-1 and TRBJ2-5; D might be TRBD2 (6 bases). This CDR3 contains 13 residues. Per germline, CDR1 SQVTM and CDR2 ANQGSEA. The V end lost 3 bases, the J end lost 4 bases, and 12 bases lay between the germline ends. The CDR3 DNA sequence: TGCAGCGTTGAGGAGGGCTTAGGAGAGACCCAGTACTTC. This encodes CSVEEGLGETQYF.

In regard to this clone: Other DNA sequences of this sample code for an identical CDR3. This rearrangement joins TRBV29-1 to TRBJ2-7, with D possibly called TRBD1 or TRBD2 (5 bases each). Germline CDR1 SQVTM, CDR2 ANQGSEA. V was clipped by 6 bases and J by 2 bases, with 11 bases between them. This CDR3 has 12 amino acids. The chain's CDR3 is CSVRDGPYEQYF. As DNA, the CDR3 is TGCAGCGTAAGGGACGGACCCTACGAGCAGTACTTC.

This chain links TRBV30 with TRBJ2-1; 8 bases match TRBD1. The CDR3 is 13 residues long. The germline V gene encodes CDR1 GTSNPN and CDR2 SVGIG (reference sequence). The ends lost 4 bases at V and 6 bases at J; junction bases unmatched: 5. This chain's CDR3 is CAWKTGESNEQFF. CDR3 bases: TGTGCCTGGAAGACAGGGGAGAGCAATGAGCAGTTCTTC.

CDR3 DNA: TGTGCCAGCAGCCCGGTGGGGACTACCACCTACGAGCAGTACTTC. It translates to CASSPVGTTTYEQYF. The chain has TRBV11-2 and TRBJ2-7, with 7 nucleotides matching TRBD2. Per germline, CDR1 SGHAT and CDR2 FQNNGV. The CDR3 runs 15 residues. With 5 bases clipped from V and 2 bases from J, the junction kept 9 bases outside the gene matches.

This clone was counted once. Additional DNA sequences in this sample encode the identical CDR3. The gene calls are TRBV5-1 and TRBJ2-3; D is ambiguous. Germline V CDR1 and CDR2: SGHRS, YFSETQ. The V end lost 0 bases, the J end lost 1 base, and 6 bases lay between the germline ends. This CDR3 is 14 amino acids long. Here the CDR3 reads CASSLGAGTDTQYF. CDR3 nucleotides: TGCGCCAGCAGCTTGGGAGCAGGCACAGATACGCAGTATTTT.

The rearrangement links TRBV30 to TRBJ1-2; a weak D match, TRBD1 (5 bases). CDR3 size: 14 residues. Germline lookup yields CDR1 GTSNPN and CDR2 SVGIG (reference sequence). V shed 1 base and J shed 2 bases, with 11 bases lying between them. The CDR3 DNA follows: TGTGCCTGGAGTGAAGGGACTTTAAACTATGGCTACACCTTC. Encoded protein: CAWSEGTLNYGYTF.

The chain carries TRBV5-6 and TRBJ1-2; 7 bases fit TRBD1. The CDR3 is 14 residues long. Trimming removed 3 bases from V and 9 bases from J; junction bases left unmatched: 11. CDR1 and CDR2 (germline): SGHDT, YYEEEE. The CDR3 DNA reads as TGTGCCAGCAGCTCCACGACAGGGCGAGTAAGCTACACCTTC. Translation gives CASSSTTGRVSYTF.

The V gene is TRBV29-1, the J gene TRBJ2-1, with unresolved D. This CDR3 spans 13 amino acids. The ends were cut back, 3 bases at V and 7 bases at J, with 13 bases in the middle. Germline V gives CDR1 SQVTM, CDR2 ANQGSEA. CDR3 protein: CSVDLTDFNEQFF. The CDR3 bases are TGCAGCGTTGACCTCACTGATTTTAATGAGCAGTTCTTC.

The chain links TRBV7-9 to TRBJ2-1; 13 nucleotides match TRBD2. From germline, CDR1 is SEHNR and CDR2 FQNEAQ (reference sequence). J lost 8 bases, V lost 4 bases, and 2 bases had no gene match. The CDR3 has 14 amino acids. The CDR3 DNA is TGTGCCAGCAGCTCCGGACTAGCGGGAGATGAGCAGTTCTTC. This encodes CASSSGLAGDEQFF.

The genes are TRBV4-1 and TRBJ2-5, with TRBD1 matching over 7 bases. Trimming cost V 4 bases and J 7 bases; bases outside gene matches: 6. This CDR3 comprises 13 residues. CDR1 MGHRA and CDR2 YSYEKL come from the germline V gene. This CDR3 is CASSPPTGATQYF. CDR3 coding DNA: TGCGCCAGCAGCCCCCCAACAGGGGCGACCCAGTACTTC.

Only a few counts were recorded for this clone. This chain uses TRBV5-1 with TRBJ2-5; D call uncertain. Trimming cost V 2 bases and J 2 bases, with 10 bases left between them. Germline V gene sequence: CDR1 SGHRS, CDR2 YFSETQ. The CDR3 is 14 amino acids. CDR3 coding DNA: TGCGCCAGCAGCTTATCGAGGCGGCAAGAGACCCAGTACTTC. This encodes CASSLSRRQETQYF.